Listed below are T cell receptor beta chains from one sample, sequenced in a study of control samples from healthy donors and cancer patients. TCRdb's table, derived via immunoSEQ multiplex PCR, lists solely in-frame clones and lacks some. The table lists fewer than 150,000 clones, 91% of them singletons. The material sequenced was blood. The receptors stem from a woman in her late teens or twenties in good health. Both conserved end residues are part of each CDR3. A row's size may be missing; if present it is once, few, many or a size class.

v_gene,abundance,CDR3aa
TRBV28,once,CASSSNALGNTIYF
TRBV19,-,CASSPAGQLRGEKLFF
TRBV7-2,-,CASSLSHGELFF
TRBV4-3,once,CASSQEGSGGQYF
TRBV30,-,CAWSSPRGLAGFSDTQYF
TRBV24-1,-,CATSEGALDTQYF
TRBV6-1,-,CASSEAAGTEAFF
TRBV11-2,-,CASSSPFSGDPDTQYF
TRBV10-2,-,CASSGGNSLLHF
TRBV15,once,CATSRKGAPDTEAFF
TRBV5-4,-,CASSFAFTDTQYF
TRBV5-4,-,CASSPDRGITGELFF
TRBV4-2,-,CASSRGLAGAYEQYF
TRBV19,-,CASSPDGRYGYTF
TRBV30,-,CAWYSGANVLTF
TRBV18,-,CASSPVTSGGETQETQYF
TRBV28,-,CASSLSSSGANVLTF
TRBV7-2,-,CASSLVYETYEQYF
TRBV6-2/TRBV6-3,-,CASSAGRPGVETQYF
TRBV6-6,once,CASSIGPYNEQFF
TRBV5-1,-,CASSNPGEQYF
TRBV5-1,-,CASSLGQGYTEAFF
TRBV9,-,CASSVAPRAGELFF
TRBV2,-,CASSAGVGGYTF
TRBV12-5,medium-sized,CASTPTGVGNTGELFF
TRBV7-2,-,CASSLYGNEQFF
TRBV30,-,CAWGRDRVFF
TRBV4-2,-,CASSQVGGSYEQYF
TRBV27,-,CASSRGGVTDTQYF
TRBV6-5,-,CASSSAAGGKGYTF
TRBV18,once,CASSPGPLSYEQYF
TRBV5-6,once,CASSLQAGGPYEQYF
TRBV20-1,-,CSASPSGASTDTQYF
TRBV10-3,-,CAISEKATESGARETQYF
TRBV5-4,-,CASSLSQGPSYEQYF
TRBV27,-,CASSVDRVWTDTQYF
TRBV3-1/TRBV3-2,-,CASSQGTQETQYF
TRBV20-1,-,CSVIPTDTQYF
TRBV3-1/TRBV3-2,-,CASSARKEKLFF
TRBV7-2,-,CASSLVPSGRIQGEQFF
TRBV5-4,-,CASSLGPWTGRKETQYF
TRBV9,-,CASSLAGARSGELFF
TRBV18,-,CASSPGTAGGQPQHF
TRBV5-5,few,CASTPGPINQPQHF
TRBV10-1,-,CASSARQGFGYTF
TRBV5-1,-,CASSLGGGPEQHF
TRBV4-2,-,CASSQDLADYNSPLHF
TRBV14,-,CASSQELQNTEAFF
TRBV6-2/TRBV6-3,few,CASSSDRGNTEAFF
TRBV20-1,-,CSASGQLLAKNIQYF
TRBV7-9,once,CASSLAWTGLTEAFF
TRBV6-6,-,CASRPTGDAPNSPLHF
TRBV7-9,once,CASSLIVAEAFF
TRBV18,once,CASSPLRFGGSRDTQYF
TRBV3-1/TRBV3-2,-,CASSQGLTSALYEQYF
TRBV7-2,-,CASSLPASGGWTDTQYF
TRBV7-8,few,CASSLSGIGYVGETQYF
TRBV18,-,CASSPSGGRNEQYF
TRBV6-1,-,CASSEAGRTLTRETQYF
TRBV28,-,CASSLSTVTTEAFF